This T cell receptor (beta chain) was recorded in a study of low-dose radiotherapy and immunotherapy resistance in tumors. The overall study: Dosing of intravenous cyclophosphamide at 200 mg/m2 occurred every two weeks and took place one day prior to radiation and immunotherapy. Aspirin 300 mg was given orally each day for four cycles from cycle 1 day 1.

Primers used for first-strand cDNA, a TRAV- and TRBV-specific set, covered both alpha and beta chains. With a constant-region primer and a V-primer adapter, TCRs were subjected to roughly 20 PCR cycles of amplification. TCRdb fed the reads into MiXCR, producing one record per CDR3 protein. The data show nearly 95,000 distinct CDR3 sequences, with roughly 9% seen just once and around 0.96% held by the top ten. Time point given: before trial treatment. This clonotype was picked up many times. CDR1 and CDR2 (germline): MNHGY, SAAAGT. Trimming cost V 0 bases and J 14 bases, with 14 bases left between them. The CDR3 is made up of 13 amino acids.

The material was PBMCs, obtained before treatment. The sequence came from a male donor with prostate cancer. The chain is built from TRBV6-8 and TRBJ2-1; maybe TRBD1 (6 bases). The CDR3 region has the DNA TGTGCCAGCAGTTACTCCATGACAGGAAAAAAGTTCTTC. The encoded protein is CASSYSMTGKKFF.